This is a list of T cell receptor beta chains from one sample in a study of T cell changes during pregnancy in multiple sclerosis. Repertoires were generated with immunoSEQ multiplex PCR, while TCRdb's copy carries only in-frame clones and drops some. Seen here are roughly 63,000 clones, roughly 93% observed once, and the top ten hold 3% to 4.5%. Sample: CD8+ T cells from peripheral blood mononuclear cells, taken in the second trimester of pregnancy. The receptors were sampled from a female donor with multiple sclerosis, enrolled in a pregnancy study. The CDR3 runs from the conserved cysteine through the conserved F or W. D genes are given only for firm matches. Only some rows state a clone size, as once, few, many or a class for expanded clones.

TGTGCCAGCAGCTTCAGTAGGAATACCCGGGATCATAATTCACCCCTCCACTTT CASSFSRNTRDHNSPLHF TRBV7-9 . TRBJ1-6 .
TGCAGCGTCTCTAGCGGGGGCACCTACGAGCAGTACTTC CSVSSGGTYEQYF TRBV29-1 TRBD2 TRBJ2-7 .
TGCAGCGTAGGACTAGCGGGAGTAGGAAATGAGCAGTTCTTC CSVGLAGVGNEQFF TRBV29-1 TRBD2 TRBJ2-1 .
TGTGCCAGCAGCCCGGTCCTCAAACAGGGGGCACGTAACTATGGCTACACCTTC CASSPVLKQGARNYGYTF TRBV11-2 TRBD1 TRBJ1-2 .
TGTGCCAGCAGCCAGTACAACTACGAGCAGTACTTC CASSQYNYEQYF TRBV11-2 . TRBJ2-7 .
TGTGCCAGTAGTAAAACAGACCGATTCAATCAGCCCCAGCATTTT CASSKTDRFNQPQHF TRBV19 . TRBJ1-5 .
TGTGCCAGCAGTTCGAACCGGGACAGGGTCGGAGTGAACACTGAAGCTTTCTTT CASSSNRDRVGVNTEAFF TRBV27 TRBD1 TRBJ1-1 .
TGTGCCAGCAGTTACTCGGATGGGGGGTTGTACAATGAGCAGTTCTTC CASSYSDGGLYNEQFF TRBV6-6 . TRBJ2-1 .
TGTGCCAGCAGCCCCAGACAGGGCCTCAATCAGCCCCAGCATTTT CASSPRQGLNQPQHF TRBV7-2 TRBD1 TRBJ1-5 .
TGTGCCAGTAGTATATGGGGCCCGGGTGGAAGGGGCAATCAGCCCCAGCATTTT CASSIWGPGGRGNQPQHF TRBV19 . TRBJ1-5 .
TGTGCCACCAGCAGAGTCCCGGGACAGGGGGCAGATACGCAGTATTTT CATSRVPGQGADTQYF TRBV15 TRBD1 TRBJ2-3 few
TGTGCCACCCAGGGACAGCACGAAGAGACCCAGTACTTC CATQGQHEETQYF TRBV28 TRBD1 TRBJ2-5 .
TGCGCCAGCAGCCCACCGGGACAGACACTAAACACTGAAGCTTTCTTT CASSPPGQTLNTEAFF TRBV5-1 TRBD1 TRBJ1-1 .
TGTGCCAGCAGCGTAGGGACAGGGGCCAATCAGCCCCAGCATTTT CASSVGTGANQPQHF TRBV9 TRBD1 TRBJ1-5 once
TGTGCCAGCAGTTACGCCAGCGCAAAAGATACGCAGTATTTT CASSYASAKDTQYF TRBV6-5 . TRBJ2-3 once
TGTGCCAGCAGTGAGGGATCCAGGGCGGCTGAAGCTTTCTTT CASSEGSRAAEAFF TRBV2 . TRBJ1-1 .
TGTGCCAGTAGGTTGACTAGGAGCTCCTACAATGAGCAGTTCTTC CASRLTRSSYNEQFF TRBV19 . TRBJ2-1 once
TGTGCCAGCTCCCAGGCTTACGGGGGGGTTCAAGAGACCCAGTACTTC CASSQAYGGVQETQYF TRBV18 TRBD2 TRBJ2-5 .
TGTGCCAGCAGCGTAGGGGTTAGCGGGAGGGTTAGCTCCTACAATGAGCAGTTCTTC CASSVGVSGRVSSYNEQFF TRBV9 TRBD2 TRBJ2-1 .
TGTGCCAGCAGCGTAGGGGCAGGGCTAAATGAGCAGTTCTTC CASSVGAGLNEQFF TRBV9 . TRBJ2-1 .
TGTGCCAGTAGTATGTGGTCAGGGGTCCACGAGCAGTACTTC CASSMWSGVHEQYF TRBV19 . TRBJ2-7 .
TGCGCCAGCAGCCAAGAGGAGGGGATGAACACTGAAGCTTTCTTT CASSQEEGMNTEAFF TRBV4-1 . TRBJ1-1 .
TGTGCCATCAGTGATCCCCCAGGGCAGCTCTACGAGCAGTACTTC CAISDPPGQLYEQYF TRBV10-3 . TRBJ2-7 .
TGTGCCAGTAGTGCCGCGGGTAATGTCTACGAGCAGTACTTC CASSAAGNVYEQYF TRBV19 . TRBJ2-7 .
TGTGCCAGCAGCGTAGATCGCAGGACTGGTGGCTACACCTTC CASSVDRRTGGYTF TRBV9 . TRBJ1-2 .
TGTGCCAGTAGCATCTATACAGGCTCTGGAAACACCATATATTTT CASSIYTGSGNTIYF TRBV19 . TRBJ1-3 once
TGTGCCAGCAGCTTAGGGGGACTAGCGGGAGGGCCCTACGAGCAGTACTTC CASSLGGLAGGPYEQYF TRBV11-2 TRBD2 TRBJ2-7 .
TGCGCCAGCAGCTTGGGGACTCACTACGAGCAGTACTTC CASSLGTHYEQYF TRBV5-1 . TRBJ2-7 .
TGTGCCAGCAGCTACGAGGGACTAGCGGGGGACTCCGGGACCCAGTACTTC CASSYEGLAGDSGTQYF TRBV7-9 TRBD2 TRBJ2-5 .
TGTGCCAGCAGCTTAGGAGGAGGCTCCTACGAGCAGTACTTC CASSLGGGSYEQYF TRBV11-2 . TRBJ2-7 .
TGTGCCAGTGGACAGGGCCTTCTTTACGAGCAGTACTTC CASGQGLLYEQYF TRBV7-8 TRBD1 TRBJ2-7 .
TGTGCCAGCATTGAAACTAGCGGACGTCCGGATACGCAGTATTTT CASIETSGRPDTQYF TRBV2 TRBD2 TRBJ2-3 .
TGTGCTAGTGCTACAGGGTCCAATGAGCAGTTCTTC CASATGSNEQFF TRBV12-5 . TRBJ2-1 .
TGTGCCAGCAGCTGGGACATAACATACAATGAGCAGTTCTTC CASSWDITYNEQFF TRBV7-6 . TRBJ2-1 .
TGTGCCAGCAGTGATGGGACAGAAAACATTCAGTACTTC CASSDGTENIQYF TRBV25-1 TRBD1 TRBJ2-4 .
TGTGCCAGCAGTGAGACTGGGGGGACAGATACGCAGTATTTT CASSETGGTDTQYF TRBV6-4 . TRBJ2-3 .
TGTGCCAGCAGCCCCGGGACACATAGCAATCAGCCCCAGCATTTT CASSPGTHSNQPQHF TRBV27 . TRBJ1-5 .
TGTGCCAGCAGCCCCCCGTCAACAGGTCAGGAGACCCAGTACTTC CASSPPSTGQETQYF TRBV7-8 . TRBJ2-5 .
TGCGCCAGCAGCTCCCATTACGACAGGGACCCCTACGAGCAGTACTTC CASSSHYDRDPYEQYF TRBV4-1 TRBD1 TRBJ2-7 .
TGTGCCAGCAGCTTCTCTAGCGGGAGCTACGAGCAGTACTTC CASSFSSGSYEQYF TRBV7-6 TRBD2 TRBJ2-7 once
TGTGCCAGCAGCTTCTGGGGAAGATCGGGGAATACGCAGTATTTT CASSFWGRSGNTQYF TRBV11-2 . TRBJ2-3 .
TGTGCCAGCACACCGGCGGGGGACTACGAGCAGTACTTC CASTPAGDYEQYF TRBV6-1 TRBD2 TRBJ2-7 .
TGTGCCACCTTTTTCGGGGCCACTAGCGGGAGCTCCTACGAGCAGTACTTC CATFFGATSGSSYEQYF TRBV2 TRBD2 TRBJ2-7 .
TGTGCCAGCAGCAAACGGACTAGCGGGGGCCCCACAGATACGCAGTATTTT CASSKRTSGGPTDTQYF TRBV7-2 TRBD2 TRBJ2-3 once
TGCGCCAGCAGCCAAGAAGGGGTAGGCACTGAAGCTTTCTTT CASSQEGVGTEAFF TRBV4-3 . TRBJ1-1 .
TGTGCCAGCAGCTTAGTAGTAGCGGGAGGGCCAGATACGCAGTATTTT CASSLVVAGGPDTQYF TRBV7-6 TRBD2 TRBJ2-3 .
TGTGCCAGCAGCGTGACAGGGGTAGAGACCCAGTACTTC CASSVTGVETQYF TRBV9 TRBD1 TRBJ2-5 .